These 11 T cell receptor beta chains were sequenced from one sample in a study of vaccination and CD4 T cells after COVID-19. Their specific antigens are unknown. Once obtained from cultured CD4+ T cells, the DNA was sequenced using the Oncomine TCR Beta short-read assay. From CD4+ T cells that had been cultured, genomic DNA was extracted. TCRdb redid the calling of the PCR reads with MiXCR, one entry per CDR3 protein. The sample comprises approximately 9,000 distinct CDR3 sequences, 34% of which are singletons, and about 20% rests with the top ten. Treatment in this sample: roughly nine-day PBMC culture with coronavirus spike peptide pools or control peptides (ViraFEST assay). Those CD4+ T cells from the unexposed donor predate the COVID-19 pandemic (2011-2018). The source material was CD4+ T cells from blood, cultured in vitro. These receptors all come from a human donor in good health.

V gene TRBV20-1 combines with J gene TRBJ1-5; tentative D call: TRBD1 (5 bases). Germline CDR1 is DFQATT and CDR2 is SNEGSKA (reference sequence). Trimming took off 3 bases at V and 2 bases at J, with 14 bases between the two ends. This CDR3 contains 15 residues. Here the CDR3 DNA reads TGCAGTGCTAGGCCGGGGGGTAGGCGCAATCAGCCCCAGCATTTT. The encoded protein is CSARPGGRRNQPQHF.

Concerning this clonotype itself: A read error may account for a junction end that differs from germline. This chain connects TRBV7-2 to TRBJ2-5, with a tentative D call TRBD2 (6 bases). The germline V gene encodes CDR1 SGHTA and CDR2 FQGNSA. There are 22 residues in the CDR3. The CDR3 here is CVSSLVAGRLVGPFPREGTQYF. CDR3 coding DNA: TGTGTCAGCAGCTTAGTTGCGGGGCGTCTGGTGGGGCCGTTTCCGCGAGAAGGGACCCAGTACTTC.

This clonotype appeared once. The chain joins TRBV20-1 to TRBJ2-1, with unresolved D. Germline CDR1 DFQATT, CDR2 SNEGSKA (reference sequence). The CDR3 runs 13 residues. V lost 5 bases, J lost 8 bases, and 16 bases lay in between. Here the CDR3 DNA reads TGCAGTGCTCCCCGGTCCCGCGTAGATGAGCAGTTCTTC. Amino acid sequence: CSAPRSRVDEQFF.

Regarding this clonotype: Being one base from a much bigger clone, this may be a read error. V gene TRBV19 combines with J gene TRBJ1-2; TRBD1 aligns across 8 bases. Germline V gene lookup returns CDR1 LNHDA and CDR2 SQIVND (reference sequence). This CDR3 has 13 residues. The CDR3 DNA reads TGTGCCAGTAGTAAAGGACAGGGCCATGGCTACGCCTTC. Translated: CASSKGQGHGYAF. The variable domain in full, with the rest retrieved from reference TRBV19 and TRBJ1-2, is DGGITQSPKYLFRKEGQNVTLSCEQNLNHDAMYWYRQDPGQGLRLIYYSQIVNDFQKGDIAEGYSVSREKKESFPLTVTSAQKNPTAFYLCASSKGQGHGYAFGSGTRLTVV.

The CDR3 is CASSQTQETQYF. The CDR3 bases are TGTGCCAGCAGTCAGACTCAAGAGACCCAGTACTTC. V is TRBV6-1 and J is TRBJ2-5, with D uncertain. The germline V gene encodes CDR1 MNHNS and CDR2 SASEGT. Trimming pared 5 bases from V and 2 bases from J, leaving 6 bases between. This CDR3 is built from 12 residues.

The V call is TRBV27, the J call TRBJ1-1; unclear D gene. CDR3 length: 14 amino acids. V was clipped by 5 bases and J by 0 bases, with 10 bases between them. The germline V gene has CDR1 MNHEY and CDR2 SMNVEV (reference sequence). The DNA of the CDR3 is TGTGCCAGCAGTATGGCCGGATTGAACACTGAAGCTTTCTTT. Amino acid sequence: CASSMAGLNTEAFF.

This clonotype was counted a few times. V is TRBV20-1 and J is TRBJ2-3; 11 bases are shared with TRBD2. V shed 6 bases, J shed 4 bases, and the junction held 21 bases outside the gene matches. Germline V gene lookup returns CDR1 DFQATT and CDR2 SNEGSKA (reference sequence). The CDR3 consists of 19 residues. CDR3 loop: CSARPGLAGGPGGPDTQYF. The CDR3 DNA reads TGCAGTGCGAGGCCGGGGCTAGCGGGAGGACCGGGGGGCCCAGATACGCAGTATTTT.

In DNA form, the CDR3 reads TGTGCCAGCAGTTCCCGACAGGGGAATCAGCCCCAGCATTTT. It is translated as CASSSRQGNQPQHF. The genes are TRBV6-5 and TRBJ1-5; 8 bases map to TRBD1. CDR3 length equals 14 residues. The ends lost 4 bases at V and 4 bases at J; junction bases unmatched: 3. Germline V gives CDR1 MNHEY, CDR2 SVGAGI.

V is TRBV6-1 and J is TRBJ2-7, with 8 positions matching TRBD2. The germline V gene encodes CDR1 MNHNS and CDR2 SASEGT. V lost 8 bases and J lost 0; bases outside the gene matches: 9. The CDR3 length is 15 residues. The CDR3, as DNA: TGTGCCAGCGCGGGAGGCGGGAGCAGCTCCTACGAGCAGTACTTC. This translates into CASAGGGSSSYEQYF.

This rearrangement joins TRBV18 to TRBJ1-2; 7 nucleotides agree with TRBD1. J was trimmed by 6 bases and V by 4 bases; bases with no gene match: 14. Germline-derived CDR1 and CDR2 are KGHSH and LQKENI. The CDR3 covers 16 residues. CDR3 in DNA: TGTGCCAGCTCACAACGACAGGGAGGGGACGCGGATGGCTACACCTTC. This encodes CASSQRQGGDADGYTF.

V gene TRBV20-1 combines with J gene TRBJ2-5; 8 bases are a match to TRBD1. This CDR3 region has 12 residues. Per germline, CDR1 DFQATT and CDR2 SNEGSKA (reference sequence). CDR3 DNA sequence: TGCAGAGCCCCCAGGGGGCTTGAGACCCAGTACTTC. It codes for CRAPRGLETQYF.